The sequence of this T cell receptor (beta chain) was determined in a study of beta chain features in type 1 diabetes. General observations from the study: Researchers report that Type 1 diabetes patients had moderately but significantly shorter TCRB CDR3s across all four CD4+ subsets.

TCRB transcripts that were expressed got sequenced, as all of the isolated RNA had been reverse transcribed. The protocol was immunoSEQ multiplex PCR, while the TCRdb copy is restricted to in-frame clones and leaves out a portion. In the table there are a few hundred thousand clones, about 10% of which are singletons. The CDR3 is made up of 16 amino acids. V trimming: 2 bases; J trimming: 1 base; junction bases outside the gene matches: 7. Germline-derived CDR1 and CDR2 are SGHRS and YFSETQ. This clone showed up just a few times. Its antigen is not identified. V and J are TRBV5-1 and TRBJ2-3; TRBD1 matches at 7 bases. This receptor was identified in a young man with type 1 diabetes. Sequencing input: central memory CD4+ T cells from blood. The CDR3 spells CASSLQRGHGTDTQYF. In DNA form, the CDR3 reads TGCGCCAGCAGCTTACAAAGGGGGCACGGCACAGATACGCAGTATTTT.